What follows is one T cell receptor beta chain and its context. No antigen is known for it. This entry belongs to a study of CD8+ T cells in alopecia areata. Background on the study: Affected scalp percentage gauged treated patients' severity. Overall study results and limits: Numerous expanded lesional clones remained in scalp and blood during tofacitinib. TCR sharing was clearer in mice than between patients, perhaps partly owing to patient HLA diversity.

Extraction and reverse transcription of RNA yielded cDNA as the sequencing template. Sequencing used immunoSEQ multiplex PCR; TCRdb keeps in-frame clones, though not all of them. The sample contains more than 150,000 clones, approximately 56% of which appear only once. Germline V gene data show CDR1 as SQVTM and CDR2 as ANQGSEA. The germline V and J ends were trimmed by 0 bases and 1 base, with 16 bases remaining between them. There are 17 residues in the CDR3. Indicated treatment: oral pan-JAK inhibitor, 5-10 mg twice daily. The gene calls are TRBV29-1 and TRBJ1-3; D remains unclear. The receptor comes from a human donor with alopecia areata. The material was CD4+ T cells sorted from blood, obtained at week 4, from a patient treated with tofacitinib. CDR3 residues: CSVEDPGGRRSGNTIYF. The DNA of the CDR3 is TGCAGCGTTGAAGACCCTGGCGGGCGCAGGTCTGGAAACACCATATATTTT.